The 6 T cell receptor beta chains presented below share a single source sample, sequenced in a study of T cell repertoires in cytomegalovirus infection. TCRdb re-called the reads with MiXCR, one entry per CDR3 protein. The table includes approximately 750,000 distinct CDR3 sequences, roughly 36% detected once. Sequences were obtained from PBMCs. These TCRs come from a human donor in good health (CMV status not recorded). Some clones in this sample may be carry-over from other donors' samples.

This clonotype was observed many times. The chain combines TRBV6-1 with TRBJ2-7; D is undetermined. The germline CDR1 and CDR2 sequences are MNHNS and SASEGT. The V and J ends lost 2 bases and 3 bases respectively, with 14 bases between them. CDR3 length equals 15 residues. The chain's CDR3 is CASSEFRFKDYEQYF. CDR3 DNA sequence: TGTGCCAGCAGTGAATTTCGGTTTAAGGACTACGAGCAGTACTTC.

The chain uses TRBV20-1 and TRBJ2-7; D tentatively fits TRBD1 or TRBD2 (6 bases each). This CDR3 has 15 amino acids. The V gene lost 0 bases and the J gene lost 1 base, with 13 bases spanning the gap. CDR1 and CDR2 from the germline V gene are DFQATT and SNEGSKA (reference sequence). Written as DNA, the CDR3 is TGCAGTGCTAGAGATGTGGGGGGCGAATCCTACGAGCAGTACTTC. Its protein product is CSARDVGGESYEQYF.

This clonotype is a singleton in its sample. Compared with germline, one end of the junction differs, possibly owing to a read error. V gene TRBV19 combines with J gene TRBJ2-2; tentative D call: TRBD2 (6 bases). CDR3 length: 16 residues. Germline CDR1 is LNHDA and CDR2 is SQIVND (reference sequence). The CDR3 DNA follows: TGTGCCAGTAGTATCCCGCGGCAGCGGGTCACCGGGGAGCTTTTTTTT. This codes for CASSIPRQRVTGELFF.

The table lists this clonotype with a few counts. This chain connects TRBV27 to TRBJ1-1; D unresolved. CDR1 is MNHEY, CDR2 SMNVEV, per germline (reference sequence). Trimming stripped 7 bases from V and 3 bases from J, with 6 bases between. CDR3 size: 11 residues. CDR3 sequence reads: CASKLHTEAFF. For the CDR3, the DNA is TGTGCCAGCAAGTTGCACACTGAAGCTTTCTTT.

This clonotype was picked up a small number of times. V and J are TRBV6-5 and TRBJ2-1; D unclear. This CDR3 has 11 residues. The germline V gene encodes CDR1 MNHEY and CDR2 SVGAGI. V was cut by 10 bases and J by 5 bases, with 9 bases left in between. DNA of the CDR3: TGTGCCACCCCCGCGCACAATGAGCAGTTCTTC. Residues: CATPAHNEQFF.

On this clonotype itself: One end of the junction varies from germline; a read error may be responsible. This chain connects TRBV19 to TRBJ2-1; tentative D call: TRBD1 (5 bases). The CDR3 consists of 16 residues. Germline CDR1 is LNHDA and CDR2 is SQIVND (reference sequence). The DNA for the CDR3 is TGTGCCAGTAGTAAACAGGCCCAGAGTTCCTACAATGGGCAGTTCTTC. It specifies CASSKQAQSSYNGQFF. Complete variable domain (other parts from reference TRBV19 and TRBJ2-1): DGGITQSPKYLFRKEGQNVTLSCEQNLNHDAMYWYRQDPGQGLRLIYYSQIVNDFQKGDIAEGYSVSREKKESFPLTVTSAQKNPTAFYLCASSKQAQSSYNGQFFGPGTRLTVL.